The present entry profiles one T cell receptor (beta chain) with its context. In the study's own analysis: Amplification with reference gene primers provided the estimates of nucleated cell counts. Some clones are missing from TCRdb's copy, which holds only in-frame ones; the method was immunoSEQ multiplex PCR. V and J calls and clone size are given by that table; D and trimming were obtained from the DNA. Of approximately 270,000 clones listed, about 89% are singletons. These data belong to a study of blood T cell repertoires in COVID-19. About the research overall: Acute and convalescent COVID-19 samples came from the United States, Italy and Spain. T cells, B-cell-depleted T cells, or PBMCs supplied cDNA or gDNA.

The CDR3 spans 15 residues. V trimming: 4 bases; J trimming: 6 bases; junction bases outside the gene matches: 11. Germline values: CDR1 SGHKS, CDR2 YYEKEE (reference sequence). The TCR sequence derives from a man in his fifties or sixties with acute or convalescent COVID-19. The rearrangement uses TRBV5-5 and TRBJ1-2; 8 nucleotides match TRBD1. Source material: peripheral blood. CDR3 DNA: TGTGCCAGCAGCCCCTGGACAGGGAGGTCCCATGGCTACACCTTC. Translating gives CASSPWTGRSHGYTF.